This TCR beta chain appears in the sequencing data of a study of blood T cell repertoires in COVID-19. Study overall: Whether acute or convalescent, the COVID-19 samples came from the United States, Italy and Spain. The analysed material was cDNA or gDNA that came from T cells, B-cell-depleted T cells, or PBMCs.

Germline assignment: CDR1 SNHLY and CDR2 FYNNEI. This CDR3 is 13 amino acids long. The ends were cut back, 5 bases at V and 4 bases at J, with 9 bases in the middle. Original methodology: How many nucleated cells were present was estimated from reference gene primer amplification. Sequencing used immunoSEQ multiplex PCR; TCRdb keeps in-frame clones, though not all of them. V and J calls and clone size are given by that table; D and trimming were obtained from the DNA. This table has over 90,000 clones, around 87% appearing once. V is TRBV2 and J is TRBJ1-5, with D possibly being TRBD1 (5 bases). This TCR came from a human donor in a cohort sampled during active COVID-19. Sequencing was done on a sample of peripheral blood. The CDR3 DNA reads as TGTGCCAGCAGTCAGGAGGGGAATCAGCCCCAGCATTTT. This codes for CASSQEGNQPQHF. Supplemented by reference TRBV2 and TRBJ1-5, the full variable domain reads EPEVTQTPSHQVTQMGQEVILRCVPISNHLYFYWYRQILGQKVEFLVSFYNNEISEKSEIFDDQFSVERPDGSNFTLKIRSTKLEDSAMYFCASSQEGNQPQHFGDGTRLSIL.